This TCR beta chain is drawn from a study of identifying expanded T cells in peripheral blood. General observations from the study: Clone count variance between approximately two-week samples rose with total template count. Over approximately two and four weeks, about 15 and 19 clones changed, versus approximately 1.1 between replicates.

Per the germline V gene, CDR1 is LGHNA and CDR2 is YSLEER. The CDR3 spans 16 residues. Trimming removed 0 bases from V and 6 bases from J; junction bases left unmatched: 8. In its sample, this clone was seen once. What it binds is unknown. The repertoire was sequenced with immunoSEQ multiplex PCR; TCRdb's copy has only in-frame clones and lacks some. Of about 85,000 clones in the sample, more than 75% were seen once. No infections or other immune events were documented during collection. The chain couples TRBV4-3 to TRBJ2-1, with 7 bases aligning to TRBD1. The receptor comes from a person between 18 and 75 years old in good health. The sequenced material came from blood. CDR3 loop: CASSQEEETGLNEQFF. The CDR3 bases are TGCGCCAGCAGCCAAGAGGAAGAGACAGGGCTCAATGAGCAGTTCTTC.